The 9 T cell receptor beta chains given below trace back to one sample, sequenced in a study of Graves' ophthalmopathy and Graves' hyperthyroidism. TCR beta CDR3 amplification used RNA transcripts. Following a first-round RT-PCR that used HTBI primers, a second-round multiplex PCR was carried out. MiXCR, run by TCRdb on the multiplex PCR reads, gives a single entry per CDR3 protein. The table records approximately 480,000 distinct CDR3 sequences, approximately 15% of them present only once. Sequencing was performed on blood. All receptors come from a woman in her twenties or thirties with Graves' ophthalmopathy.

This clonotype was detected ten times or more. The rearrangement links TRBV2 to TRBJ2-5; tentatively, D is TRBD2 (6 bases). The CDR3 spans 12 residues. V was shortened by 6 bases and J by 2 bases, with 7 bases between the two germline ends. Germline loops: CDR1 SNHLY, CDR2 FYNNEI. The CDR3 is CASSRGQETQYF. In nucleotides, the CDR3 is TGTGCCAGCAGCCGGGGGCAAGAGACCCAGTACTTC.

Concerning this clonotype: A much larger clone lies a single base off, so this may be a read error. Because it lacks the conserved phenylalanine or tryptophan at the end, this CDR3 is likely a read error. The CDR3 region is CATSGPGGTEAFV. As DNA, the CDR3 is TGTGCCACCAGTGGTCCGGGGGGCACTGAAGCTTTCGTT. V is TRBV24-1 and J is TRBJ1-1; the D gene is possibly TRBD1 (5 bases). V lost 5 bases and J lost 4, with 10 bases in between. Germline CDR1 reads KGHDR; CDR2 reads SFDVKD. The CDR3 has 13 amino acids.

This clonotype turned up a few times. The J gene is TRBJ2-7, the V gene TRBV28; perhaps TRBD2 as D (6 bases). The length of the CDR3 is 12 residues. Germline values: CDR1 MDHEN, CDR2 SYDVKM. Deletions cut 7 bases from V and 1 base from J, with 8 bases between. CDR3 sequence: CASISGSYEQYF. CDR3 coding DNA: TGTGCCAGCATTAGCGGTTCCTACGAGCAGTACTTC.

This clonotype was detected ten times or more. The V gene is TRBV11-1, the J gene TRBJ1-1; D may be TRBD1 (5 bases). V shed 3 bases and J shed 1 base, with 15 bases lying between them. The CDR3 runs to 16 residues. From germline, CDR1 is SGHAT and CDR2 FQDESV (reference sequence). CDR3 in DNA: TGTGCCAGCAGCTTCGGGGGGGGGTATAGGAACACTGAAGCTTTCTTT. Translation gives CASSFGGGYRNTEAFF.

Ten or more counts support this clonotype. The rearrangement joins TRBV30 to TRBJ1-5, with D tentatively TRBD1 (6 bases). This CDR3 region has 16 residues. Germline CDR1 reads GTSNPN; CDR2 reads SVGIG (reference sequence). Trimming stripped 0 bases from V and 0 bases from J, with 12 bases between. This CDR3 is CAWSVTGTASNQPQHF. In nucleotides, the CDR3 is TGTGCCTGGAGTGTAACAGGGACGGCTAGCAATCAGCCCCAGCATTTT.

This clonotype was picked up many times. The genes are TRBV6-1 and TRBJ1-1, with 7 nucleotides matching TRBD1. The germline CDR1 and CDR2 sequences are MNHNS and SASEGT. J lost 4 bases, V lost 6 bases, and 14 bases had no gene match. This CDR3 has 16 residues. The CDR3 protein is CASSRPTGLRGTEAFF. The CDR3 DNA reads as TGTGCCAGCAGCCGCCCGACAGGGCTCCGAGGCACTGAAGCTTTCTTT.

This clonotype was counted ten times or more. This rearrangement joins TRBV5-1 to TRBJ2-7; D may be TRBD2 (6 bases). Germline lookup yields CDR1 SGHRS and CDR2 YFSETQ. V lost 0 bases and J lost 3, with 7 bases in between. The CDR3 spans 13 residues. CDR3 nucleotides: TGCGCCAGCAGCTTGGCTAGCGACTACGAGCAGTACTTC. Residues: CASSLASDYEQYF.

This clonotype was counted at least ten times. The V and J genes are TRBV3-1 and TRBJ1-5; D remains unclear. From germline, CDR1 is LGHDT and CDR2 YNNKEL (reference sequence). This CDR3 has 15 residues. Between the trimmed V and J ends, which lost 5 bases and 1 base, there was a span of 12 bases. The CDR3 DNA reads TGTGCCAGCAGCAAAGGAGGGCGGAGCAATCAGCCCCAGCATTTT. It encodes CASSKGGRSNQPQHF.

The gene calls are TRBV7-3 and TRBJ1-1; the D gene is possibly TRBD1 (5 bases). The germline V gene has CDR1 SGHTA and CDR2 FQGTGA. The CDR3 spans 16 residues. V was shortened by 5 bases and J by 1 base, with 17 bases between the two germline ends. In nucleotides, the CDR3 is TGTGCCAGCAGCCCCGGGGGGGTGCAGGGGAACACTGAAGCTTTCTTT. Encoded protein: CASSPGGVQGNTEAFF. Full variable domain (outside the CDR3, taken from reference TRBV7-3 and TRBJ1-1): GAGVSQTPSNKVTEKGKYVELRCDPISGHTALYWYRQSLGQGPEFLIYFQGTGAADDSGLPNDRFFAVRPEGSVSTLKIQRTERGDSAVYLCASSPGGVQGNTEAFFGQGTRLTVV.